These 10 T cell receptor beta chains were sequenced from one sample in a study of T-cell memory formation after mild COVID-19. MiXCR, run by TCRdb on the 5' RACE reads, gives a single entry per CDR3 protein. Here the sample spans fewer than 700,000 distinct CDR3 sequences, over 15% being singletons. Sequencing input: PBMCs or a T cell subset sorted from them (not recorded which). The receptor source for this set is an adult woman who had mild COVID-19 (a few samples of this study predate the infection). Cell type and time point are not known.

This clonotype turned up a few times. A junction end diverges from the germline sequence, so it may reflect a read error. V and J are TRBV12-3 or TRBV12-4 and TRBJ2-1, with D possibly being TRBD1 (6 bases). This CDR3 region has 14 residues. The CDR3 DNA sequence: TGCGCCTTAGTTAGGACAGACTCCTACAATGAGCAGTTCTTC. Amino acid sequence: CALVRTDSYNEQFF.

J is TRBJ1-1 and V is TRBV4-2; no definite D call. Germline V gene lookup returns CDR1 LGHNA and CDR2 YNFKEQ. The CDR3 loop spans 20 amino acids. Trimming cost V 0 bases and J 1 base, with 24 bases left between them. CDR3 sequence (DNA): TGTGCCAGCAGCCAAGATTACAGACCATCGCGTACCCGCAAGAACACTGAAGCTTTCTTT. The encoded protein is CASSQDYRPSRTRKNTEAFF.

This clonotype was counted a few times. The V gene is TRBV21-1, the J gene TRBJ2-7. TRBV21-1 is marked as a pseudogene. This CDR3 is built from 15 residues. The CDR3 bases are TGTGCCAGCAGCAAATTAGCCAGGTTCTCCTACGAGCAGTACTTC. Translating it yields CASSKLARFSYEQYF.

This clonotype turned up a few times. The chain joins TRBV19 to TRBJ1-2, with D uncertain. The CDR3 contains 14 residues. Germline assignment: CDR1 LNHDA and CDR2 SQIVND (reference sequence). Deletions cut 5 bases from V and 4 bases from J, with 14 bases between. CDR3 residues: CASSPTISGYGYTF. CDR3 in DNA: TGTGCCAGTAGTCCAACGATTTCCGGCTATGGCTACACCTTC. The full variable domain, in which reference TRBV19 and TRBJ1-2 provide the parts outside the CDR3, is DGGITQSPKYLFRKEGQNVTLSCEQNLNHDAMYWYRQDPGQGLRLIYYSQIVNDFQKGDIAEGYSVSREKKESFPLTVTSAQKNPTAFYLCASSPTISGYGYTFGSGTRLTVV.

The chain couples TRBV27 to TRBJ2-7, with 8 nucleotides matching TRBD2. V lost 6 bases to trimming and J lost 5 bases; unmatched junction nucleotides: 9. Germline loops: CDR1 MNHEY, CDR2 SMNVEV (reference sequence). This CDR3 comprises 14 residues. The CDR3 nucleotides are TGTGCCAGCAGGGAACTAGCGGCCCTAGACGAGCAGTACTTC. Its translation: CASRELAALDEQYF.

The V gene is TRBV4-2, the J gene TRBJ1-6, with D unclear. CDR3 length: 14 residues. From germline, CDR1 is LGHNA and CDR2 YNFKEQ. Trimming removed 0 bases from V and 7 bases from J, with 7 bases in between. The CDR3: CASSQDRKNSPLHF. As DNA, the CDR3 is TGTGCCAGCAGCCAAGATCGCAAGAATTCACCCCTCCACTTT.

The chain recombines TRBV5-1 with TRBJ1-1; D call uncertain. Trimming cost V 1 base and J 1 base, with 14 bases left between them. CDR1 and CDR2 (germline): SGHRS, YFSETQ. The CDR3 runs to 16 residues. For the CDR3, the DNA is TGCGCCAGCAGCTTGAAGGGAGTCTGGGGGAACACTGAAGCTTTCTTT. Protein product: CASSLKGVWGNTEAFF. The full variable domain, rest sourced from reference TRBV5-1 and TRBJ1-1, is KAGVTQTPRYLIKTRGQQVTLSCSPISGHRSVSWYQQTPGQGLQFLFEYFSETQRNKGNFPGRFSGRQFSNSRSEMNVSTLELGDSALYLCASSLKGVWGNTEAFFGQGTRLTVV.

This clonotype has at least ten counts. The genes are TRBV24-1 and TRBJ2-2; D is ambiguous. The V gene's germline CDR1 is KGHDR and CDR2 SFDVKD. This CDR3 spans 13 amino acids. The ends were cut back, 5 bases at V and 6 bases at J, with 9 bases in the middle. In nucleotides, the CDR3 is TGTGCCACCAGTGGTACAATCGCCGGGGAGCTGTTTTTT. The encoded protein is CATSGTIAGELFF.

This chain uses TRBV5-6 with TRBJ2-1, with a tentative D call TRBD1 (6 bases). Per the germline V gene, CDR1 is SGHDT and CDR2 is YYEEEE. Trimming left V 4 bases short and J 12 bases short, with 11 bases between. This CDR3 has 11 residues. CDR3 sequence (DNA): TGTGCCAGCAGCCGAGGACAGCCGCAGTTCTTC. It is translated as CASSRGQPQFF.

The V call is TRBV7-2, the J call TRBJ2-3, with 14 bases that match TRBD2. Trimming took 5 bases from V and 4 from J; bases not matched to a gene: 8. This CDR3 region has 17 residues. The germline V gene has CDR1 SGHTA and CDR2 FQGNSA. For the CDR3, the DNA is TGTGCCAGCAGCCCCCGGGGACTAGCGGGAGCACCAGATACGCAGTATTTT. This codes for CASSPRGLAGAPDTQYF.